This passage covers 4 T cell receptor beta chains from one sample sequenced in a study of cytomegalovirus exposure and HLA in healthy donors. The study ran its PCR with 60 Vbeta and 13 Jbeta primers. Only in-frame clones appear in the TCRdb table, and some are missing; sequencing was by immunoSEQ multiplex PCR. The sample holds tens of thousands of clones, 65% to 75% seen once. Sequencing was performed on PBMCs. All receptors derive from a man aged 35 to 55 in good health and CMV-seropositive.

The chain combines TRBV5-4 with TRBJ2-3, with 9 bases that match TRBD2. After removal of 0 bases from V and 0 bases from J, the junction contained 5 bases not matched to a gene. This CDR3 has 17 amino acids. Germline V gene data show CDR1 as SGHNT and CDR2 as YYREEE (reference sequence). In DNA, the CDR3 is TGTGCCAGCAGCTTGGCGCTAGCGGGGACTAGCACAGATACGCAGTATTTT. Its protein is CASSLALAGTSTDTQYF.

The chain carries TRBV5-4 and TRBJ1-1, with D tentatively TRBD1 (5 bases). The CDR3 contains 12 residues. CDR1 is SGHNT and CDR2 is YYREEE in the germline V gene (reference sequence). V was shortened by 4 bases and J by 4 bases, with 8 bases between the two germline ends. In nucleotides, the CDR3 is TGTGCCAGCAGCCCGGGGGGCACTGAAGCTTTCTTT. It yields the protein CASSPGGTEAFF.

The V call is TRBV6-5, the J call TRBJ2-5; 8 bases map to TRBD1. The CDR3 has 13 residues. Germline V gives CDR1 MNHEY, CDR2 SVGAGI. V trimming: 6 bases; J trimming: 8 bases; junction bases outside the gene matches: 8. The CDR3 coding sequence is TGTGCCAGCAGGGTGACTCAGGGGGCCACCCAGTACTTC. Translating it yields CASRVTQGATQYF.

The chain couples TRBV9 to TRBJ2-3, with TRBD2 matching 12 bases. The CDR3 sequence is 18 residues long. V trimming: 2 bases; J trimming: 7 bases; junction bases outside the gene matches: 14. CDR1 is SGDLS, CDR2 YYNGEE, per germline. Here the CDR3 reads CASSVTSGRTLAVNTQYF. The CDR3 DNA reads as TGTGCCAGCAGCGTTACTAGCGGGAGGACCCTAGCAGTGAATACGCAGTATTTT. Complete variable domain (other parts from reference TRBV9 and TRBJ2-3): DSGVTQTPKHLITATGQRVTLRCSPRSGDLSVYWYQQSLDQGLQFLIQYYNGEERAKGNILERFSAQQFPDLHSELNLSSLELGDSALYFCASSVTSGRTLAVNTQYFGPGTRLTVL.